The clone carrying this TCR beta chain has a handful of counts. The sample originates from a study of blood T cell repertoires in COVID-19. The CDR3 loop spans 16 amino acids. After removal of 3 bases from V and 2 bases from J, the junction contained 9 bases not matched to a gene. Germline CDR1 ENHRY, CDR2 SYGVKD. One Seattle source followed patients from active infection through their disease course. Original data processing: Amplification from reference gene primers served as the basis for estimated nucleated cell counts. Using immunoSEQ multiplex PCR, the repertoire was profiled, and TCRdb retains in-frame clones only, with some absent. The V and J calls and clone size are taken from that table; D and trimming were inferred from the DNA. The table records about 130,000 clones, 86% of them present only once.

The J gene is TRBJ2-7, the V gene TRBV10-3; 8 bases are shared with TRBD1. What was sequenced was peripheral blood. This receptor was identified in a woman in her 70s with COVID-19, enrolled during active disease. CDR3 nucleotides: TGTGCCATCAGTGACGTCGGAGGACAGGGAACCTACGAGCAGTACTTC. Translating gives CAISDVGGQGTYEQYF.